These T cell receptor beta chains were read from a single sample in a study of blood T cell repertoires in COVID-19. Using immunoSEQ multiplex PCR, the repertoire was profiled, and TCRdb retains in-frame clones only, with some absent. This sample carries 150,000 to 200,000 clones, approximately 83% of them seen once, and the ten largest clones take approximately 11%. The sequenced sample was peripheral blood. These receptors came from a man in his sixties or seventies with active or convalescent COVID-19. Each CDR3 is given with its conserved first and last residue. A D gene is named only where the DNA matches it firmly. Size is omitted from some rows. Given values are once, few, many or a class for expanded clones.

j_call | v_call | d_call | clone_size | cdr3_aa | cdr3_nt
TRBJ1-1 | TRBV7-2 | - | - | CASSLWGQGTEAFF | TGTGCCAGCAGCTTATGGGGGCAGGGCACTGAAGCTTTCTTT
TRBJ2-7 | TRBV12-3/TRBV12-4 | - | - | CASSPIRGNEQYF | TGTGCCAGCAGCCCAATCAGGGGCAACGAGCAGTACTTC
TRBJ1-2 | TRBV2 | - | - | CASSPWESYGYTF | TGTGCCAGCAGTCCCTGGGAGTCTTATGGCTACACCTTC
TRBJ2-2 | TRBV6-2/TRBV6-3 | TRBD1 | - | CASSYSGTENTGELFF | TGTGCCAGCAGTTACTCGGGGACAGAGAACACCGGGGAGCTGTTTTTT
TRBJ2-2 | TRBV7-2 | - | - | CASSLVANTGELFF | TGTGCCAGCAGCTTAGTCGCGAACACCGGGGAGCTGTTTTTT
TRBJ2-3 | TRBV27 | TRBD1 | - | CASSNSPGQGTYSTDTQYF | TGTGCCAGCAGTAATTCGCCGGGACAGGGGACCTATAGCACAGATACGCAGTATTTT
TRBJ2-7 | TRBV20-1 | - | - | CSASSPRAYEQYF | TGCAGTGCTAGTAGTCCGAGAGCATACGAGCAGTACTTC
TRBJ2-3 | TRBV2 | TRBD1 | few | CASSDPTGEDTQYF | TGTGCCAGCAGTGACCCTACAGGGGAAGATACGCAGTATTTT
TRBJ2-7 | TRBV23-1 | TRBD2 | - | CASSQPPRTSGVARLSYEQYF | TGCGCCAGCAGTCAGCCCCCAAGGACTAGCGGGGTTGCCCGTCTCTCCTACGAGCAGTACTTC
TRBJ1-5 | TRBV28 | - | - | CASSPGWGRPLGDQPQHF | TGTGCCAGCAGTCCCGGATGGGGGCGGCCTTTGGGTGATCAGCCCCAGCATTTT
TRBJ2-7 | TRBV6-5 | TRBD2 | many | CASSLAGGRSPYEQYF | TGTGCCAGCAGTTTGGCAGGCGGGAGATCCCCCTACGAGCAGTACTTC
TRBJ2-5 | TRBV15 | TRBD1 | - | CATSRADRGETQYF | TGTGCCACCAGCAGAGCCGACAGGGGGGAGACCCAGTACTTC
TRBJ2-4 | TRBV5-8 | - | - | CASSYEKNIQYF | TGTGCCAGCAGCTACGAGAAAAACATTCAGTACTTC
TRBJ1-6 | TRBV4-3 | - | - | CASSQDLAGNSPLHF | TGCGCCAGCAGCCAAGATTTGGCGGGGAATTCACCCCTCCACTTT
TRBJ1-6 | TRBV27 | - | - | CASSLLQGTPDSPLHF | TGTGCCAGCAGTTTACTCCAGGGTACCCCCGATTCACCCCTCCACTTT
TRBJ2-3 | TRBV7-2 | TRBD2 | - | CASSLGTSGRAPALTQYF | TGTGCCAGCAGCTTAGGGACTAGCGGGAGGGCCCCAGCTTTGACGCAGTATTTT